What follows are 26 T cell receptor beta chains derived from one specimen sequenced in a study of blood T cell repertoires in COVID-19. TCRdb's table, derived via immunoSEQ multiplex PCR, lists solely in-frame clones and lacks some. The sample shows 68,000 or so clones, about 91% of them seen only once. The sample was peripheral blood. These receptors were taken from a man aged 40-55 years with COVID-19, enrolled during active disease.

J is TRBJ1-6 and V is TRBV15, with no clear D. V was pared by 5 bases and J by 7 bases, with 12 bases between. Germline-derived CDR1 and CDR2 are LNHNV and YYDKDF (reference sequence). CDR3 size: 14 residues. In DNA, the CDR3 is TGTGCCACCAGCGCAGCCAGAGGCAATTCACCCCTCCACTTT. The encoded protein is CATSAARGNSPLHF.

This clone has a single count. V usage is TRBV2 and J usage is TRBJ2-4; the D is unclear. The CDR3 extends over 16 amino acids. In germline, CDR1 is SNHLY, CDR2 FYNNEI. With 1 base removed from V and 1 base from J, the gap between germline ends came to 11 bases. CDR3 bases: TGTGCCAGCAGTGAAGTAGTTCCCTCTGCCAAAAACATTCAGTACTTC. Translated, it gives CASSEVVPSAKNIQYF.

V gene TRBV9 combines with J gene TRBJ2-7; the D gene is possibly TRBD1 (6 bases). The V and J ends lost 0 bases and 6 bases respectively, with 16 bases between them. The germline V gene encodes CDR1 SGDLS and CDR2 YYNGEE. The length of the CDR3 is 15 residues. DNA for the CDR3: TGTGCCAGCAGCGTAGGGGGGCTAGGAGGCGGCGAGCAGTACTTC. Amino acid sequence: CASSVGGLGGGEQYF.

V and J are TRBV3-1 (or the pseudogene TRBV3-2) and TRBJ2-2; D might be TRBD1 (5 bases). Germline V gene data show CDR1 as LGHDT and CDR2 as YNNKEL (reference sequence). This CDR3 region has 14 residues. Trimming cost V 2 bases and J 6 bases, with 10 bases left between them. CDR3 region: CASSQTTVPGELFF. DNA of the CDR3: TGTGCCAGCAGCCAAACGACAGTGCCCGGGGAGCTGTTTTTT.

Only a few counts were recorded for this clone. This chain connects TRBV6-2 or TRBV6-3 to TRBJ1-5; D gene ambiguous. Germline CDR1 is MNHEY and CDR2 is SVGEGT. The V end lost 5 bases, the J end lost 0 bases, and 8 bases lay between the germline ends. CDR3 size: 14 residues. Written as DNA, the CDR3 is TGTGCCAGCAGTCAGGCGTATAGCAATCAGCCCCAGCATTTT. This encodes CASSQAYSNQPQHF.

In nucleotides, the CDR3 is TGCGCCAGCAGCCACCTAGCGGGGAAAGAGACCCAGTACTTC. Protein: CASSHLAGKETQYF. This chain links TRBV4-1 with TRBJ2-5, with TRBD2 matching over 9 bases. CDR3 length: 14 residues. CDR1 is MGHRA, CDR2 YSYEKL, per germline. V dropped 3 bases and J dropped 3; count of bases not matched to a gene: 2.

V gene TRBV7-8 combines with J gene TRBJ1-3, with D perhaps TRBD1 (5 bases). This CDR3 spans 16 amino acids. Germline CDR1 and CDR2: SGHVS and FQNEAQ. V lost 5 bases, J lost 0 bases, and 14 bases lay in between. In DNA, the CDR3 is TGTGCCAGCAGCCTAGGGGTGGGGGGCTCTGGAAACACCATATATTTT. Amino acids: CASSLGVGGSGNTIYF. The whole variable domain, remainder taken from reference TRBV7-8 and TRBJ1-3, is GAGVSQSPRYKVAKRGQDVALRCDPISGHVSLFWYQQALGQGPEFLTYFQNEAQLDKSGLPSDRFFAERPEGSVSTLKIQRTQQEDSAVYLCASSLGVGGSGNTIYFGEGSWLTVV.

The chain joins TRBV19 to TRBJ2-2; D remains unclear. The CDR3 is made up of 14 amino acids. Germline lookup yields CDR1 LNHDA and CDR2 SQIVND (reference sequence). The V and J ends lost 1 base and 6 bases respectively, with 9 bases between them. CDR3 sequence: CASSIGVASGELFF. The DNA of the CDR3 is TGTGCCAGTAGTATAGGCGTAGCATCCGGGGAGCTGTTTTTT.

This chain connects TRBV5-1 to TRBJ2-2, with 8 bases identical to TRBD1. The germline V gene encodes CDR1 SGHRS and CDR2 YFSETQ. After removal of 7 bases from V and 3 bases from J, the junction contained 8 bases not matched to a gene. This CDR3 contains 15 residues. The CDR3 region is CASGGKTGDTGELFF. DNA of the CDR3: TGCGCCAGCGGCGGCAAGACAGGGGACACCGGGGAGCTGTTTTTT.

The J gene is TRBJ2-7, the V gene TRBV7-9; the D gene is possibly TRBD2 (5 bases). V lost 6 bases and J 7 bases, leaving 19 bases between the germline ends. CDR1 and CDR2 from the germline V gene are SEHNR and FQNEAQ (reference sequence). CDR3 size: 14 residues. The CDR3 DNA sequence: TGTGCCAGCAGACCCCCTTTGGCAGGCGGGGAGCAGTACTTC. Its translation: CASRPPLAGGEQYF.

The V gene is TRBV27, the J gene TRBJ2-7, with 9 bases identical to TRBD2. This CDR3 comprises 14 residues. J gave up 7 bases and V 3 bases, and 7 bases lay outside the gene matches. The V gene's germline CDR1 is MNHEY and CDR2 SMNVEV (reference sequence). CDR3 nucleotide sequence: TGTGCCAGCAGTTTGGAGCGGGGGGCGGGGGAGCAGTACTTC. Its protein product is CASSLERGAGEQYF.

The chain joins TRBV18 to TRBJ2-1, with 11 bases fitting TRBD1. The CDR3 has 16 amino acids. The V gene end was trimmed by 0 bases and the J gene end by 8 bases; junction bases not matched to a gene: 6. CDR1 and CDR2 from the germline V gene are KGHSH and LQKENI. DNA for the CDR3: TGTGCCAGCTCACCACCGAGGACAGGGGGCAACGATGAGCAGTTCTTC. It encodes CASSPPRTGGNDEQFF.

This chain joins TRBV5-8 and TRBJ1-6, with TRBD1 as a possible D gene (5 bases). Between the trimmed V and J ends, which lost 4 bases and 7 bases, there was a span of 9 bases. Germline V CDR1 and CDR2: SGHTS, YDEGEE. The CDR3 extends over 13 amino acids. The CDR3 reads CASSLRENSPLHF. The CDR3 nucleotides are TGTGCCAGCAGCCTCAGGGAAAATTCACCCCTCCACTTT. Supplemented by reference TRBV5-8 and TRBJ1-6, the full variable domain reads EAGVTQSPTHLIKTRGQQATLRCSPISGHTSVYWYQQALGLGLQFLLWYDEGEERNRGNFPPRFSGRQFPNYSSELNVNALELEDSALYLCASSLRENSPLHFGNGTRLTVT.

The chain recombines TRBV5-4 with TRBJ2-7; D may be TRBD1 (7 bases). V dropped 1 base and J dropped 5 bases, with 19 bases sitting between them. The CDR3 sequence is 16 residues long. Germline assignment: CDR1 SGHNT and CDR2 YYREEE (reference sequence). As DNA, the CDR3 is TGTGCCAGCAGCTTGAGGGCGGGGCAGGGGGGCAACGAGCAGTACTTC. Its translation: CASSLRAGQGGNEQYF.

The chain couples TRBV28 to TRBJ1-6; D is uncertain. The germline V and J ends were trimmed by 6 bases and 5 bases, with 8 bases remaining between them. There are 13 residues in the CDR3. Per germline, CDR1 MDHEN and CDR2 SYDVKM. The CDR3 coding sequence is TGTGCCAGCAGAAACAACCATAATTCACCCCTCCACTTT. The encoded protein is CASRNNHNSPLHF.

In this sample, this clone turned up once. The chain links TRBV13 to TRBJ2-6; a weak D match, TRBD2 (5 bases). The CDR3 runs to 16 residues. Germline CDR1 PRHDT, CDR2 FYEKMQ (reference sequence). Trimming pared 2 bases from V and 1 base from J, leaving 9 bases between. As DNA, the CDR3 is TGTGCCAGCAGCTTAAATCGGGGTTCTGGGGCCAACGTCCTGACTTTC. Encoded protein: CASSLNRGSGANVLTF. Using reference TRBV13 and TRBJ2-6 for the parts outside the CDR3, the full variable domain is AAGVIQSPRHLIKEKRETATLKCYPIPRHDTVYWYQQGPGQDPQFLISFYEKMQSDKGSIPDRFSAQQFSDYHSELNMSSLELGDSALYFCASSLNRGSGANVLTFGAGSRLTVL.

The V and J genes are TRBV19 and TRBJ1-1; D is unresolved. The CDR3 has 13 amino acids. Between the trimmed V and J ends, which lost 9 bases and 1 base, there was a span of 12 bases. Per germline, CDR1 LNHDA and CDR2 SQIVND (reference sequence). This CDR3 reads CASPQGRNTEAFF. The CDR3 nucleotides read TGTGCCAGCCCCCAAGGGAGGAACACTGAAGCTTTCTTT.

CDR3 in amino acids: CASSPYRGTDTQYF. DNA of the CDR3: TGTGCCAGCAGCCCATACAGGGGTACAGATACGCAGTATTTT. The chain links TRBV9 to TRBJ2-3; TRBD1 agrees at 7 bases. The CDR3 is 14 residues long. The V gene's germline CDR1 is SGDLS and CDR2 YYNGEE. The trim removed 4 bases at V and 3 bases at J, leaving 5 bases unmatched.

The V gene is TRBV30, the J gene TRBJ1-3; D unresolved. The CDR3 is made up of 12 amino acids. Looked up from germline, CDR1 is GTSNPN and CDR2 is SVGIG (reference sequence). The ends were cut back, 4 bases at V and 1 base at J, with 5 bases in the middle. CDR3 amino acids: CAWTMSGNTIYF. The CDR3, as DNA: TGTGCCTGGACCATGTCTGGAAACACCATATATTTT.

This chain links TRBV3-1 (or the pseudogene TRBV3-2) with TRBJ2-3; TRBD2 might be the D (6 bases). V gave up 4 bases and J gave up 5 bases, with 19 bases separating them. The CDR3 loop spans 16 amino acids. From germline, CDR1 is LGHDT and CDR2 YNNKEL (reference sequence). CDR3: CASSRQGGAGLDTQYF. The CDR3 nucleotides are TGTGCCAGCAGCCGCCAAGGCGGGGCCGGGTTAGATACGCAGTATTTT.

Only a few counts were recorded for this clone. The V and J genes are TRBV2 and TRBJ1-5; D remains ambiguous. The CDR3 covers 14 residues. Trimming cost V 4 bases and J 2 bases, with 9 bases left between them. Germline V gene sequence: CDR1 SNHLY, CDR2 FYNNEI. CDR3 protein: CASSVGVGNQPQHF. DNA for the CDR3: TGTGCCAGCAGTGTCGGGGTCGGCAATCAGCCCCAGCATTTT.

The rearrangement links TRBV6-5 to TRBJ2-6; D may be TRBD2 (7 bases). V was cut by 6 bases and J by 4 bases, with 13 bases left in between. This CDR3 contains 15 residues. CDR1 and CDR2 (germline): MNHEY, SVGAGI. The CDR3 DNA is TGTGCCAGCAGGGTCAGCGGGACAGGGGCCAACGTCCTGACTTTC. This gives the protein CASRVSGTGANVLTF.

DNA of the CDR3: TGTGCCAGCAGCCTAGGACAGGGGGCCTATGGCTACACCTTC. As protein: CASSLGQGAYGYTF. The chain joins TRBV7-8 to TRBJ1-2; 11 bases match TRBD1. This CDR3 is 14 amino acids long. Germline-derived CDR1 and CDR2 are SGHVS and FQNEAQ. With V trimmed by 5 bases and J by 4 bases, 3 bases remained unmatched. Combining the CDR3 with reference TRBV7-8 and TRBJ1-2 gives the whole variable domain GAGVSQSPRYKVAKRGQDVALRCDPISGHVSLFWYQQALGQGPEFLTYFQNEAQLDKSGLPSDRFFAERPEGSVSTLKIQRTQQEDSAVYLCASSLGQGAYGYTFGSGTRLTVV.

The V gene is TRBV6-5, the J gene TRBJ1-1; tentatively, D is TRBD1 (5 bases). This CDR3 region has 13 residues. V gave up 2 bases and J gave up 4 bases, with 8 bases separating them. From germline, CDR1 is MNHEY and CDR2 SVGAGI. CDR3 sequence (DNA): TGTGCCAGCAGTTACGGCGGGGGCACTGAAGCTTTCTTT. Translation gives CASSYGGGTEAFF.

The chain is built from TRBV19 and TRBJ1-6, with D possibly being TRBD1 (5 bases). The CDR3 is 15 residues long. Germline V gene lookup returns CDR1 LNHDA and CDR2 SQIVND (reference sequence). V shed 3 bases and J shed 7 bases, with 13 bases lying between them. The DNA for the CDR3 is TGTGCCAGTAGTATCGGTGTGGGGGGGAATTCACCCCTCCACTTT. It yields the protein CASSIGVGGNSPLHF.

The chain employs TRBV6-1 and TRBJ2-6, with D possibly being TRBD1 (8 bases). The CDR3 has 20 amino acids. Germline V lookup: CDR1 MNHNS, CDR2 SASEGT. Trimming took 1 base from V and 0 from J, leaving 19 bases between them. DNA for the CDR3: TGTGCCAGCAGTGAAGAGGTGGGGAGGGACAGGCCCTCTGGGGCCAACGTCCTGACTTTC. Translation gives CASSEEVGRDRPSGANVLTF.